This TCR beta chain was captured in a study of neurological immune-mediated disorders (dated by TCRdb to the late 2010s). Broadly, across the study: Of the 35 or so multiple sclerosis patients, around 31 had relapsing-remitting MS and 3 had secondary progressive MS. The cohort comprised 68 subjects: some 15 HAM/TSP patients, 35 or so multiple sclerosis patients and around 20 healthy controls. Using UMI-based sequencing, the study compared peripheral blood TCR-beta repertoires from patients with HTLV-I-associated myelopathy (HAM/TSP), patients with multiple sclerosis, and healthy controls. Longitudinal samples, technical triplicates and paired sorted CD4+ and CD8+ T-cell subsets, alongside PBMC samples, were included among the approximately 99 TCR-beta libraries.

This clonotype was picked up many times. Its cognate antigen has yet to be identified. Nothing much larger sits one base from this clone, and base qualities are not available. cDNA was synthesized by template-switch 5'RACE using a primer carrying a 10-nucleotide random unique molecular identifier by which each TCR transcript was tagged. Every sequencing run covered 15-18 subjects and yielded more than 180 million TCR-beta sequences. The RNeasy kit was used for extraction of total RNA. Using the KAPA Real-time Library Amplification kit, TCR-beta VDJ regions were amplified with primers for the TCR constant region and the 5'RACE anchor. A first PCR added sample indexes and Illumina adaptors, and a second PCR then raised library yield. After Ampure bead purification, the TCR product of roughly 650 bp was size-selected on a 2% E-gel SizeSelection system. Before pooling, library quality was checked on a Bioanalyzer, concentration was measured with Qubit, and libraries were quantified with the Kapa Library Quantification kit. An Illumina HiSeq 2500 sequenced the libraries paired-end 2 x 150 bp. To increase sequence diversity, roughly 25-31% phiX was spiked into each library pool. The study's processing was this. The quality-filtered reads were processed with the UMI-based MiGEC pipeline, whose error correction step removed more than 85% of the raw TCR sequences. VDJ genes were aligned to IMGT germline references, and clonotypes were defined by unique CDR3 amino acid sequence plus V-J genes. Clonal expansion, Shannon diversity and CDR3 relatedness (CalcPairwiseDistances, ClusterSamples) were evaluated with VDJtools, and phylogenetic trees were built with CLCbio workbench. Clones with at least 8 unique UMIs were defined as expanded, with this threshold being based on coefficient-of-variation modelling across technical triplicates. The public reads were run again by TCRdb, first through fastp at Q25 and then through MiXCR, and only productive beta chains were kept. Here each entry gathers all rows of one CDR3 protein and keeps the most common genes and DNA. The V and J calls here are based on TCRdb, not the publication. The table for this sample lists 66,000 or so distinct CDR3 sequences; nearly 3.5% of them were counted only once. Over 3.5% of the sample rests with the top ten.

For unsorted PBMC libraries, 2 million PBMCs were used after storage in RNAlater at -80 degrees C until RNA extraction. Multiple sclerosis patients were enrolled in a US clinical protocol evaluating disease progression by magnetic resonance imaging. Peripheral blood underwent Ficoll-Hypaque density gradient centrifugation to isolate PBMCs, which were then cryopreserved in liquid nitrogen. The paper's findings and limits, for the study overall: TCR clonal expansion was highest in HAM/TSP patients and lowest in MS patients, with MS patients falling below even healthy controls. Repertoires from 18 of 34 MS patients were grouped by phylogenetic analysis into a cluster of related CDR3 sequences, suggesting a possible repertoire-level signature. No identical CDR3 amino acid sequences were found to be shared among expanded clones across subjects, suggesting that TCR-beta repertoires were private in all groups. The MS cluster was not associated with any clinical or MRI features, and the authors stated that larger cohorts are needed.

A distance of 14 bases separates the germline ends of V and J, which lose 4 bases and 7 bases respectively. From cysteine to phenylalanine, the CDR3 is 14 amino acids long. Only the CDR3 part of the read is kept: 42 bases, read in frame from the first base. Source material: PBMCs. The source is a man in his forties or fifties with multiple sclerosis. The rearrangement combines TRBV12-3 or TRBV12-4 with TRBJ2-1; the D call is possibly TRBD1 or TRBD2, each sharing 6 bases. The nucleotides read TGTGCCAGCAGTTCCCGGGTAGGGGGGAATGAGCAGTTCTTC. It translates to CASSSRVGGNEQFF.